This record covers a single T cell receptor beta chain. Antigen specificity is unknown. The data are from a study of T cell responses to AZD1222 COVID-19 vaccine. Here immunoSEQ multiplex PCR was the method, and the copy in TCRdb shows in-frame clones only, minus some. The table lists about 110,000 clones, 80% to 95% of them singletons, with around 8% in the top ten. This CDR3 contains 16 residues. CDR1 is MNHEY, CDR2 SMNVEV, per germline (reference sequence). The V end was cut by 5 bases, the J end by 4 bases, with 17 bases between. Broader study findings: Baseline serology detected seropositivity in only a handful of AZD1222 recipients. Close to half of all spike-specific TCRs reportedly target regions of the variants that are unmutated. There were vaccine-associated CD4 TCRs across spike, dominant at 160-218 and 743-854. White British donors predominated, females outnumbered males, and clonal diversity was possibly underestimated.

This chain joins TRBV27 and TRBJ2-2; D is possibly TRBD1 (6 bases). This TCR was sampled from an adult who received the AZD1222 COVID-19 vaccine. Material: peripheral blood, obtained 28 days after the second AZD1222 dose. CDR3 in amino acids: CASSDAIGGRTGELFF. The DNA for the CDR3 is TGTGCCAGCAGTGACGCAATAGGGGGTCGCACCGGGGAGCTGTTTTTT.